These 21 T cell receptor beta chains originate from one sample sequenced in a study of blood T cell repertoires in COVID-19. Assay used: immunoSEQ multiplex PCR; TCRdb lists only in-frame clones, some missing. The sample holds about 340,000 clones, almost 90% seen once. Sequencing was done on a sample of peripheral blood. These receptors came from a woman in her sixties or seventies with COVID-19, enrolled during active disease.

The V and J genes are TRBV3-1 (or the pseudogene TRBV3-2) and TRBJ1-1; 7 bases fit TRBD1. Germline V gene lookup returns CDR1 LGHDT and CDR2 YNNKEL (reference sequence). This CDR3 contains 13 residues. Germline trimming cut 7 bases from V and 5 bases from J; bases unmatched to any gene: 7. CDR3 sequence (DNA): TGTGCCAGCATCCGAGCAGGGGGAACTGAAGCTTTCTTT. The encoded protein is CASIRAGGTEAFF.

The V and J genes are TRBV2 and TRBJ1-4; a weak D match, TRBD1 (5 bases). This CDR3 is 14 amino acids long. The germline V gene has CDR1 SNHLY and CDR2 FYNNEI. V shed 6 bases and J shed 5 bases, with 13 bases lying between them. The CDR3 DNA reads as TGTGCCAGCAGGGAGGGACGGGAGAATGAAAAACTGTTTTTT. This codes for CASREGRENEKLFF.

This chain joins TRBV29-1 and TRBJ2-1; 8 bases are shared with TRBD1. The CDR3 totals 14 residues. Germline V gives CDR1 SQVTM, CDR2 ANQGSEA. J lost 8 bases, V lost 3 bases, and 9 bases had no gene match. DNA of the CDR3: TGCAGCGTTGATGCCAGGGGGCCTTACGATGAGCAGTTCTTC. Translating it yields CSVDARGPYDEQFF.

The chain is built from TRBV7-2 and TRBJ1-6, with D tentatively TRBD1 (6 bases). There are 15 residues in the CDR3. V dropped 1 base and J dropped 7 bases, with 11 bases sitting between them. In germline, CDR1 is SGHTA, CDR2 FQGNSA. CDR3 loop: CASSLEAGANSPLHF. The DNA of the CDR3 is TGTGCCAGCAGCTTAGAGGCAGGGGCAAATTCACCCCTCCACTTT. The whole variable domain, filled in from reference TRBV7-2 and TRBJ1-6, reads GAGVSQSPSNKVTEKGKDVELRCDPISGHTALYWYRQSLGQGLEFLIYFQGNSAPDKSGLPSDRFSAERTGGSVSTLTIQRTQQEDSAVYLCASSLEAGANSPLHFGNGTRLTVT.

The rearrangement links TRBV30 to TRBJ1-2; weak D call: TRBD1 (5 bases). CDR3 length equals 11 residues. CDR1 and CDR2 from the germline V gene are GTSNPN and SVGIG (reference sequence). The ends were cut back, 2 bases at V and 11 bases at J, with 12 bases in the middle. The CDR3 DNA reads as TGTGCCTGGAGTCGACAGTACGGGTACACCTTC. Amino acids: CAWSRQYGYTF.

CDR3 bases: TGTGCCTGGGGGCCTCGCTATTCCAATCAGCCCCAGCATTTT. Residues: CAWGPRYSNQPQHF. This chain connects TRBV30 to TRBJ1-5; D remains ambiguous. Looked up from germline, CDR1 is GTSNPN and CDR2 is SVGIG (reference sequence). V gave up 5 bases and J gave up 3 bases, with 14 bases separating them. The CDR3 is 14 residues long.

The chain recombines TRBV23-1 with TRBJ1-2, with TRBD1 matching 8 bases. TRBV23-1 is placed among ORFs of uncertain function. V shed 2 bases and J 1 base; nucleotides not matched to a gene: 12. The CDR3 spans 18 residues. The CDR3 DNA sequence: TGCGCCAGCAGTCAACCTGGGGGGGGACAGGCGTTTAACTATGGCTACACCTTC. It is translated as CASSQPGGGQAFNYGYTF.

The chain carries TRBV6-1 and TRBJ1-2; D is unresolved. Trimming removed 0 bases at V and 0 bases at J, with 11 bases between. The CDR3 contains 16 residues. Germline values: CDR1 MNHNS, CDR2 SASEGT. The CDR3 sequence: CASSEAPYVTNYGYTF. CDR3 nucleotide sequence: TGTGCCAGCAGTGAAGCCCCTTATGTTACTAACTATGGCTACACCTTC.

This clone came up a few times. The gene calls are TRBV6-5 and TRBJ2-7, with D tentatively TRBD1 (6 bases). CDR1 MNHEY and CDR2 SVGAGI come from the germline V gene. V lost 6 bases and J 7 bases, leaving 16 bases between the germline ends. The CDR3 totals 13 residues. The CDR3 bases are TGTGCCAGCAGCCCCCAACCTGACAGGGAGCAGTACTTC. This translates into CASSPQPDREQYF.

This clone occurred once. As DNA, the CDR3 is TGTGCCAGCAGCTTAGTGGCAGGGGCGGCCTACAATGAGCAGTTCTTC. It is translated as CASSLVAGAAYNEQFF. The chain is built from TRBV11-3 and TRBJ2-1; D may be TRBD1 (6 bases). Germline V lookup: CDR1 SGHNT, CDR2 YENEEA. This CDR3 comprises 16 residues. Trimming took off 1 base at V and 2 bases at J, with 12 bases between the two ends.

The chain couples TRBV5-1 to TRBJ2-3; 7 bases are a match to TRBD2. Germline CDR1 reads SGHRS; CDR2 reads YFSETQ. The J segment lost 6 bases and the V segment lost 4 bases, leaving 23 bases of the junction unmatched. This CDR3 has 19 amino acids. The DNA for the CDR3 is TGCGCCAGCAGCCCCGGACTAGGAGCCCTTGGGCCCGGGGGGGATACGCAGTATTTT. It encodes CASSPGLGALGPGGDTQYF.

This clone showed up just a few times. The chain joins TRBV21-1 to TRBJ1-5; TRBD1, the table's D call, was not compared with the DNA. TRBV21-1 is a documented pseudogene. This CDR3 contains 14 residues. CDR3 sequence: CASTTTGGGQPQHF. CDR3 DNA: TGTGCCAGCACCACTACAGGGGGCGGTCAGCCCCAGCATTTT.

The V and J genes are TRBV19 and TRBJ1-3; D perhaps matches TRBD1 (5 bases). The CDR3 spans 13 residues. Germline values: CDR1 LNHDA, CDR2 SQIVND (reference sequence). Trimming took off 8 bases at V and 0 bases at J, with 8 bases between the two ends. CDR3 in amino acids: CASGAVSGNTIYF. The DNA of the CDR3 is TGTGCCAGTGGGGCCGTCTCTGGAAACACCATATATTTT. The full variable domain, with the rest looked up from reference TRBV19 and TRBJ1-3, is DGGITQSPKYLFRKEGQNVTLSCEQNLNHDAMYWYRQDPGQGLRLIYYSQIVNDFQKGDIAEGYSVSREKKESFPLTVTSAQKNPTAFYLCASGAVSGNTIYFGEGSWLTVV.

This chain joins TRBV27 and TRBJ1-1, with D unclear. The V end lost 5 bases, the J end lost 4 bases, and 20 bases lay between the germline ends. In germline, CDR1 is MNHEY, CDR2 SMNVEV (reference sequence). The CDR3 contains 16 residues. Here the CDR3 reads CASSPARWAAPTEAFF. The CDR3 DNA is TGTGCCAGCAGTCCAGCAAGATGGGCCGCCCCCACTGAAGCTTTCTTT.

The chain carries TRBV4-3 and TRBJ1-5, with 8 bases identical to TRBD1. The ends lost 0 bases at V and 3 bases at J; junction bases unmatched: 4. Germline assignment: CDR1 LGHNA and CDR2 YSLEER. CDR3 length: 16 amino acids. The DNA for the CDR3 is TGCGCCAGCAGCCAAGATGTCAGGGGGCACAATCAGCCCCAGCATTTT. Its translation: CASSQDVRGHNQPQHF.

This chain connects TRBV5-1 to TRBJ1-1; D possibly corresponds to TRBD1 (5 bases). The CDR3 extends over 15 amino acids. Germline V gene sequence: CDR1 SGHRS, CDR2 YFSETQ. Trimming took 6 bases from V and 1 from J, leaving 16 bases between them. CDR3 nucleotides: TGCGCCAGCACAGACCAGGGCCCGGGGAACACTGAAGCTTTCTTT. This encodes CASTDQGPGNTEAFF.

This clone appeared a few times. The chain employs TRBV28 and TRBJ1-1, with TRBD1 matching over 7 bases. CDR3 length: 16 residues. V was clipped by 4 bases and J by 0 bases; unmatched bases: 8. Germline CDR1 MDHEN, CDR2 SYDVKM. This chain's CDR3 is CASSSSGTALNTEAFF. CDR3 bases: TGTGCCAGCAGTTCCTCCGGGACAGCCCTGAACACTGAAGCTTTCTTT.

CDR3 protein: CASTTGPSGYGYTF. The CDR3 DNA reads TGCGCCAGCACTACAGGGCCTTCAGGCTATGGCTACACCTTC. This chain uses TRBV5-1 with TRBJ1-2; tentatively, D is TRBD1 (6 bases). This CDR3 has 14 amino acids. The V gene's germline CDR1 is SGHRS and CDR2 YFSETQ. Deletions cut 6 bases from V and 4 bases from J, with 16 bases between.

This clone occurred a few times. This chain joins TRBV10-2 and TRBJ1-2; TRBD1 matches at 8 bases. Trimming at V came to 4 bases and at J to 6 bases, leaving 4 bases not matched to a gene. The germline V gene encodes CDR1 WSHSY and CDR2 SAAADI. This CDR3 comprises 13 residues. The CDR3 DNA reads as TGCGCCAGCAGTGGACAGGGGTCGGATGGCTACACCTTC. Its translation is CASSGQGSDGYTF.

V and J are TRBV6-5 and TRBJ1-1; weak D call: TRBD1 (6 bases). V lost 3 bases to trimming and J lost 3 bases, with 14 bases between them. CDR1 is MNHEY and CDR2 is SVGAGI in the germline V gene. The CDR3 runs to 15 residues. CDR3 residues: CASSYFGGIDTEAFF. Written as DNA, the CDR3 is TGTGCCAGCAGTTATTTTGGGGGCATAGACACTGAAGCTTTCTTT.

This chain uses TRBV27 with TRBJ2-7; maybe TRBD1 (5 bases). The V gene's germline CDR1 is MNHEY and CDR2 SMNVEV (reference sequence). This CDR3 has 13 amino acids. Trimming stripped 6 bases from V and 6 bases from J, with 15 bases between. This CDR3 is CASRTFRQTEQYF. The CDR3 DNA sequence: TGTGCCAGCAGGACCTTTAGACAGACCGAGCAGTACTTC.